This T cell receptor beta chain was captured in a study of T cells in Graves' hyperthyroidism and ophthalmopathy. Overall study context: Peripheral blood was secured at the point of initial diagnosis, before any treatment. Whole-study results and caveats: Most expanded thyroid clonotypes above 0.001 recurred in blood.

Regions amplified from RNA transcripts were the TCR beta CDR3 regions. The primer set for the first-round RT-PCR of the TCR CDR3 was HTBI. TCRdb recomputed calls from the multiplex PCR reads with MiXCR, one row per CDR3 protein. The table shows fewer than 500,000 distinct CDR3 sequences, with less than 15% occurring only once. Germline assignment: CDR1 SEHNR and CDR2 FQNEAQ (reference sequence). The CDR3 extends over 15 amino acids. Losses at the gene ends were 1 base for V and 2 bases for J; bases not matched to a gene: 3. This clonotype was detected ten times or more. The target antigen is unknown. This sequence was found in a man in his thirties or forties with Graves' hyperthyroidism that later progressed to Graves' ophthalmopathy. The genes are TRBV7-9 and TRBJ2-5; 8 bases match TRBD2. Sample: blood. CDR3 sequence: CASSLGTSWQETQYF. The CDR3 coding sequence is TGTGCCAGCAGCTTAGGGACTAGCTGGCAAGAGACCCAGTACTTC.